This T cell receptor (beta chain) derives from a study of T-cell memory formation after mild COVID-19. Across the study: The TCR clusters were mostly specific to one donor.

Between the trimmed V and J ends, which lost 6 bases and 6 bases, there was a span of 14 bases. CDR1 is SGHAT and CDR2 is FQNNGV in the germline V gene. CDR3 length equals 13 residues. As regards this clonotype: Its specificity is not known.

Study-wide results and limits: Second-wave clones that peaked on day 37 lacked confirmed SARS-CoV-2 specificity. Memory from before infection featured some responding clones, which suggests cross-reactive memory joined. Day 15 to 85 contracting clones showed balanced CD4/CD8; later expanders leaned CD4+.

TCRdb used MiXCR to reprocess the 5' RACE reads, holding one entry per CDR3 protein. The sample consists of hundreds of thousands of distinct CDR3 sequences, about a fifth of them appearing once. The sequence derives from an adult woman who had mild COVID-19 (a few samples of this study predate the infection). Cell type and time point are not known. This chain connects TRBV11-2 to TRBJ1-2; possibly TRBD1 for D (5 bases). Sample: PBMCs or a T cell subset sorted from them (not recorded which). The DNA for the CDR3 is TGTGCCAGCAGGCAGGGCAGGGCGGATGGCTACACCTTC. Translating it yields CASRQGRADGYTF.